The clone carrying this TCR delta chain is labeled medium-sized. The entry originates in a study of gamma-delta chains in newborns, infants, children. The wider study: Microbial exposure reportedly drives polyclonal innate γδ T cell expansion after birth.

Germline CDR1 reads GEAIGNYY; CDR2 reads EKD. V trimming: 3 bases; J trimming: 0 bases; junction bases outside the gene matches: 7. The CDR3 length is 16 residues. TCRdb fed the reads into CATT to redo clone calling. The sample has 3,500 to 4,000 delta-chain clones, roughly 4.5% seen once; the top ten hold roughly 5.9%. The sample consisted of blood. The chain couples TRDV2 to TRDJ1; 9 nucleotides match TRDD3. This clonotype was sampled from a child who was a newborn, infant or young child, either healthy, febrile or measles-vaccinated (not recorded which). The CDR3 DNA sequence: TGTGCCTGTGACGGACTACTGGGGGAGTACACCGATAAACTCATCTTT. Amino acids: CACDGLLGEYTDKLIF.